The clone carrying this TCR beta chain was observed a handful of times. The authors ran a second PCR of roughly 6 to 12 cycles using a sample-barcoded 5' primer and a J-beta primer mix. Individual samples furnished no less than 3 million CDR3-containing paired-end reads apiece. TCRdb re-derived calls from the 5' RACE reads in MiXCR, one entry per CDR3 protein. The sample consists of about 600,000 distinct CDR3 sequences, about 45% of them appearing once. The CDR3 runs to 14 residues. With 7 bases clipped from V and 1 base from J, the junction kept 6 bases outside the gene matches. Per the germline V gene, CDR1 is SEHNR and CDR2 is FQNEAQ (reference sequence). This sample was included in a study of blood T cells in healthy people across ages. Study details: About one barcoded beta molecule per two T cells came from capture by template switching.

The TCR sequence derives from a man of 80 years or more in good health. The chain employs TRBV7-9 and TRBJ2-5; 7 bases match TRBD1. Material: blood. The CDR3 coding sequence is TGTGCCAGCAACAGGGGCCCACCCCAAGAGACCCAGTACTTC. Its translation: CASNRGPPQETQYF.